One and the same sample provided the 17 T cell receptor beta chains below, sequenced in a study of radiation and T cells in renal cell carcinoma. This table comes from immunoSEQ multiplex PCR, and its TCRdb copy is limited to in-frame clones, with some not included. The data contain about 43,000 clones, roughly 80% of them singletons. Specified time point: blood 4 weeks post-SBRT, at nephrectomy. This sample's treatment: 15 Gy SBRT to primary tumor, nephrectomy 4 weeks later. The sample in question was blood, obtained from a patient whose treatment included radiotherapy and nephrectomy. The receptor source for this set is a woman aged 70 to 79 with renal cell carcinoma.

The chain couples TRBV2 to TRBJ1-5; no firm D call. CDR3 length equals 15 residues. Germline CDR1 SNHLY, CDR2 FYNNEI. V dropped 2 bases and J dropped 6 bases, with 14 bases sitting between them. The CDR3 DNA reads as TGTGCCAGCAGTGAAAGGGCGGGGTCAAGTCAGCCCCAGCATTTT. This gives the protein CASSERAGSSQPQHF.

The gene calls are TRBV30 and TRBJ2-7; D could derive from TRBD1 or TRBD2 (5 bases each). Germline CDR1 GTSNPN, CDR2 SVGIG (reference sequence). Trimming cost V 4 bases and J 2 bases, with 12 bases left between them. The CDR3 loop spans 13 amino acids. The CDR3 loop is CAWTPGRAYEQYF. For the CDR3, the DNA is TGTGCCTGGACCCCGGGACGGGCCTACGAGCAGTACTTC.

Here the CDR3 reads CASSSPGQGTYEQYF. CDR3 in DNA: TGTGCCAGCAGCTCTCCGGGACAGGGGACCTACGAGCAGTACTTC. The chain uses TRBV7-2 and TRBJ2-7; TRBD1 aligns across 10 bases. There are 15 residues in the CDR3. Germline values: CDR1 SGHTA, CDR2 FQGNSA. Trimming at V came to 4 bases and at J to 2 bases, leaving 5 bases not matched to a gene.

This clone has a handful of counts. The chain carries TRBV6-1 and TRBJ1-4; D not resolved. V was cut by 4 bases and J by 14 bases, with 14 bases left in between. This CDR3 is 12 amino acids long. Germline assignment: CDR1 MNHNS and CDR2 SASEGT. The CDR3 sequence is CASSAGVGILFF. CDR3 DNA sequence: TGTGCCAGCAGTGCCGGTGTGGGGATCCTGTTTTTT.

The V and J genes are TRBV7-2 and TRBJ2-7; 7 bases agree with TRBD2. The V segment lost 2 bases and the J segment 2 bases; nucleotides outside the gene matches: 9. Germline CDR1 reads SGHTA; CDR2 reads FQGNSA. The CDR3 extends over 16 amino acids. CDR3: CASSLNGGSNPYEQYF. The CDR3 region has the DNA TGTGCCAGCAGCTTAAATGGCGGGAGCAACCCCTACGAGCAGTACTTC. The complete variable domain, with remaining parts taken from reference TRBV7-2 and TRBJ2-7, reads GAGVSQSPSNKVTEKGKDVELRCDPISGHTALYWYRQSLGQGLEFLIYFQGNSAPDKSGLPSDRFSAERTGGSVSTLTIQRTQQEDSAVYLCASSLNGGSNPYEQYFGPGTRLTVT.

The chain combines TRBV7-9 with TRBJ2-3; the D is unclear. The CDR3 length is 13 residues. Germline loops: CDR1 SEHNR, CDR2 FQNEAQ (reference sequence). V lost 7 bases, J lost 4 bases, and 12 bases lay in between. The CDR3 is CASTQPPSDTQYF. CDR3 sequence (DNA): TGTGCCAGCACGCAACCTCCGTCAGATACGCAGTATTTT.

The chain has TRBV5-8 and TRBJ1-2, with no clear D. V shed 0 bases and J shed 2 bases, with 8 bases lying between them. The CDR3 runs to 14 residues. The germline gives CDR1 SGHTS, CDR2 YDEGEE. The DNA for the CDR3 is TGTGCCAGCAGCTTGGTAAGAGAGAACTATGGCTACACCTTC. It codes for CASSLVRENYGYTF.

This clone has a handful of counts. CDR3 DNA: TGTGCCAGTAGAGCTTTGGACACTGAAGCTTTCTTT. This gives the protein CASRALDTEAFF. The gene calls are TRBV28 and TRBJ1-1, with no clear D. CDR1 is MDHEN and CDR2 is SYDVKM in the germline V gene. The CDR3 has 12 amino acids. The V gene lost 9 bases and the J gene lost 3 bases, with 11 bases spanning the gap.

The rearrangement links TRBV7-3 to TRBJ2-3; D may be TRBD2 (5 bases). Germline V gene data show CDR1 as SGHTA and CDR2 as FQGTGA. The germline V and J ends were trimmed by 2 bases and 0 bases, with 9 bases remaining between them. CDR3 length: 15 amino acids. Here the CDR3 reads CASSLEASSTDTQYF. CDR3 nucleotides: TGTGCCAGCAGCTTAGAGGCTAGCAGCACAGATACGCAGTATTTT.

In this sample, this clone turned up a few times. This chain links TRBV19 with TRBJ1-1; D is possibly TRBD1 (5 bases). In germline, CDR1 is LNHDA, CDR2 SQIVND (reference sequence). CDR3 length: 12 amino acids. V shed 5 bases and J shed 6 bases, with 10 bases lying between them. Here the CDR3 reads CASSLGTSEAFF. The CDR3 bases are TGTGCCAGTAGTCTTGGGACCTCTGAAGCTTTCTTT.

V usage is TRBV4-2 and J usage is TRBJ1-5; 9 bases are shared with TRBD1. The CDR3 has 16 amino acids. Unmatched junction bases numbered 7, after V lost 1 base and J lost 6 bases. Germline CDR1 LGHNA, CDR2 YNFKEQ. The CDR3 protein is CASSQATGQGLQPQHF. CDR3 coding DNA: TGTGCCAGCAGCCAAGCAACGGGACAGGGTCTTCAGCCCCAGCATTTT.

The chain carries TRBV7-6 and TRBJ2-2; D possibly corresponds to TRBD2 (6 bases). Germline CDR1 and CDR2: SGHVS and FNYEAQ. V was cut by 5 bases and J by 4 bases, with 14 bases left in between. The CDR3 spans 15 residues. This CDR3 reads CASSRRDGGTGELFF. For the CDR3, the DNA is TGTGCCAGCAGCCGGCGGGACGGGGGCACCGGGGAGCTGTTTTTT.

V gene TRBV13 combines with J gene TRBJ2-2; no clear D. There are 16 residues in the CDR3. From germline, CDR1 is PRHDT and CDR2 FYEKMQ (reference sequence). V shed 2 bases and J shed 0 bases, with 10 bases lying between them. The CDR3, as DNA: TGTGCCAGCAGCTTACCCCACCAGACGAACACCGGGGAGCTGTTTTTT. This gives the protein CASSLPHQTNTGELFF.

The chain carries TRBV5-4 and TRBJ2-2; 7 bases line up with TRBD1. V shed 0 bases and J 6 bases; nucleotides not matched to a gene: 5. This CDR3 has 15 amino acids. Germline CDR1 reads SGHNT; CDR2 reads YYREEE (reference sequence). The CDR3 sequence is CASSLGQGGPGELFF. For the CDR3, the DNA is TGTGCCAGCAGCTTGGGACAGGGTGGCCCCGGGGAGCTGTTTTTT. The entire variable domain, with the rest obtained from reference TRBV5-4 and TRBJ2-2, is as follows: ETGVTQSPTHLIKTRGQQVTLRCSSQSGHNTVSWYQQALGQGPQFIFQYYREEENGRGNFPPRFSGLQFPNYSSELNVNALELDDSALYLCASSLGQGGPGELFFGEGSRLTVL.

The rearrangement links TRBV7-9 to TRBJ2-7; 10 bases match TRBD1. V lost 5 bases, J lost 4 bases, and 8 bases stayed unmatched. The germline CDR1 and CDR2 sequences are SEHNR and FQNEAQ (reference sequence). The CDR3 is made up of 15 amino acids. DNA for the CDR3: TGTGCCAGCAGCACCACCCGGGACAGGGGTTACGAGCAGTACTTC. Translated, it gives CASSTTRDRGYEQYF.

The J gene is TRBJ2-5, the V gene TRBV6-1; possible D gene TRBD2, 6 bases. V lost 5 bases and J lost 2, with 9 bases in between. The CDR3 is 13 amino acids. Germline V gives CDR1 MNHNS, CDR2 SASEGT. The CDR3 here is CASSLREQETQYF. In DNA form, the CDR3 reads TGTGCCAGCAGTTTGCGGGAACAAGAGACCCAGTACTTC.

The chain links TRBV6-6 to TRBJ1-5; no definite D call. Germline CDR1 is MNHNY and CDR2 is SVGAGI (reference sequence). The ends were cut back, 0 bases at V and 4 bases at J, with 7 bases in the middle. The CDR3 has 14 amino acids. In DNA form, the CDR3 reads TGTGCCAGCAGTTACTCCATTCAAAATCAGCCCCAGCATTTT. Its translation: CASSYSIQNQPQHF.